The clone carrying this T cell receptor (beta chain) was seen a single time. The germline gives CDR1 MNHNS, CDR2 SASEGT. V lost 0 bases to trimming and J lost 0 bases, with 3 bases between them. CDR3 size: 14 residues. The data derive from a study of OX40 agonist ivuxolimab in advanced cancers. Clones were read by immunoSEQ multiplex PCR, and TCRdb kept only the in-frame ones, dropping some. The sample carries about 75,000 clones, 86% recorded once. The gene calls are TRBV6-1 and TRBJ1-5; D uncertain. The sequence was collected from an adult with an advanced solid tumor such as melanoma, head and neck, liver or kidney cancer. The source material was CD4+ or CD8+ T cells sorted from blood, sampled in a trial of the OX40 agonist ivuxolimab. The CDR3 sequence is CASSEARSNQPQHF. As DNA, the CDR3 is TGTGCCAGCAGTGAAGCCCGTAGCAATCAGCCCCAGCATTTT.